These 9 T cell receptor beta chains were sequenced from one sample in a study of patients and donors after allogeneic stem cell transplantation. TCRdb reanalysed the RT-PCR reads using MiXCR and keeps one entry per CDR3 protein. The data hold about 110,000 distinct CDR3 sequences, with less than 45% observed a single time. What was sequenced was blood, either unsorted or a sorted T cell fraction (not recorded which). These receptors all stem from a human donor who was either an allogeneic HSCT recipient or a stem cell or donor lymphocyte infusion donor (not recorded which). It is not recorded whose cells these are; they may come from a transplant donor.

This clonotype came up a few times. The chain links TRBV20-1 to TRBJ1-2; 7 bases are a match to TRBD1. The CDR3 runs to 12 residues. Looked up from germline, CDR1 is DFQATT and CDR2 is SNEGSKA (reference sequence). The V gene end was trimmed by 6 bases and the J gene end by 8 bases; junction bases not matched to a gene: 9. CDR3 bases: TGCAGTGCGAAGGACAGGAGAGGCGGCTACACCTTC. The encoded protein is CSAKDRRGGYTF.

The chain links TRBV7-6 to TRBJ1-1, with a weak D call TRBD1 (5 bases). With 1 base removed from V and 1 base from J, the gap between germline ends came to 19 bases. This CDR3 has 18 amino acids. CDR1 is SGHVS and CDR2 is FNYEAQ in the germline V gene. The CDR3 DNA follows: TGTGCCAGCAGCTTAGAAAGACCATACAGGTCTCGGAACACTGAAGCTTTCTTT. This translates into CASSLERPYRSRNTEAFF.

The rearrangement links TRBV7-6 to TRBJ2-7; 13 positions agree with TRBD2. J was trimmed by 2 bases and V by 0 bases; bases with no gene match: 1. The CDR3 has 16 amino acids. Looked up from germline, CDR1 is SGHVS and CDR2 is FNYEAQ. In DNA, the CDR3 is TGTGCCAGCAGCTTAGCCGGACTAGCGGGAGCCTACGAGCAGTACTTC. As protein: CASSLAGLAGAYEQYF.

The chain uses TRBV5-6 and TRBJ2-1; perhaps D is TRBD1 or TRBD2 (6 bases each). The CDR3 runs 17 residues. The V and J ends lost 4 bases and 5 bases respectively, with 22 bases between them. Germline CDR1 reads SGHDT; CDR2 reads YYEEEE. The CDR3 DNA reads TGTGCCAGCAGCCCGCGCGGTGGGGGGCCTTTTAACAATGAGCAGTTCTTC. Encoded protein: CASSPRGGGPFNNEQFF.

The J gene is TRBJ2-2, the V gene TRBV12-3 or TRBV12-4; 8 bases are shared with TRBD1. Unmatched junction bases numbered 9, after V lost 6 bases and J lost 3 bases. The CDR3 contains 16 residues. Here the CDR3 reads CASSRGGQDHTGELFF. In nucleotides, the CDR3 is TGTGCCAGCAGCCGAGGGGGACAGGATCACACCGGGGAGCTGTTTTTT.

This chain joins TRBV12-3 or TRBV12-4 and TRBJ2-7; D is uncertain. Deletions cut 2 bases from V and 3 bases from J, with 5 bases between. The CDR3 length is 12 residues. The CDR3 region has the DNA TGTGCCAGCAGTTTACAACTCTACGAGCAGTACTTC. Encoded protein: CASSLQLYEQYF.

The chain carries TRBV10-2 and TRBJ2-5; 10 bases line up with TRBD2. Trimming at V came to 6 bases and at J to 5 bases, leaving 6 bases not matched to a gene. Germline V gene lookup returns CDR1 WSHSY and CDR2 SAAADI. This CDR3 has 14 residues. CDR3 sequence: CASSPSGRVETQYF. CDR3 bases: TGCGCCAGCAGCCCCAGCGGGAGGGTGGAGACCCAGTACTTC.

This clonotype showed up many times. This chain joins TRBV18 and TRBJ1-5; D call uncertain. Germline V CDR1 and CDR2: KGHSH, LQKENI. V was cut by 2 bases and J by 2 bases, with 7 bases left in between. This CDR3 has 14 residues. The CDR3 nucleotides are TGTGCCAGCTCACCAAACAGAGGCAATCAGCCCCAGCATTTT. Translation gives CASSPNRGNQPQHF.

CDR3 region: CSDRGEEQFF. The CDR3 nucleotides are TGCAGTGACCGGGGGGAGGAGCAGTTCTTC. The V gene is TRBV20-1, the J gene TRBJ2-1; the match to TRBD2 covers 7 bases. V dropped 7 bases and J dropped 10; count of bases not matched to a gene: 4. In germline, CDR1 is DFQATT, CDR2 SNEGSKA (reference sequence). CDR3 size: 10 residues.